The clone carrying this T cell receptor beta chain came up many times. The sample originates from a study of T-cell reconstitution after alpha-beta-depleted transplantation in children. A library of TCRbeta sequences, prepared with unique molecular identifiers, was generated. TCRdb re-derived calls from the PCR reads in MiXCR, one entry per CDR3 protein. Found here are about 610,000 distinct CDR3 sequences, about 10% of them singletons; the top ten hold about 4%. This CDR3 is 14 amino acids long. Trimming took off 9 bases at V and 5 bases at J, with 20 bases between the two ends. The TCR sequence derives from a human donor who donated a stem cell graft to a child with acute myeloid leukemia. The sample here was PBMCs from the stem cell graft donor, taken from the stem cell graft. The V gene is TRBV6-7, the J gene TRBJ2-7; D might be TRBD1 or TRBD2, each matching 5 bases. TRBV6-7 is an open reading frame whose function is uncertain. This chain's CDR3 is CASGTWTSRNEQYF. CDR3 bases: TGTGCCAGTGGGACCTGGACTTCTAGAAACGAGCAGTACTTC.